This T cell receptor beta chain stems from a study of blood T cell repertoires in COVID-19. This CDR3 region has 15 residues. V lost 7 bases, J lost 6 bases, and 9 bases stayed unmatched. Germline V gene lookup returns CDR1 MNHEY and CDR2 SVGAGI. Profiled with immunoSEQ multiplex PCR; TCRdb holds only in-frame clones, not every one. The table includes some 150,000 clones, approximately 90% detected once. The chain carries TRBV6-5 and TRBJ2-7, with 13 nucleotides matching TRBD2. The sample taken for sequencing was peripheral blood. The receptor's source is a woman aged 80 or over with acute or convalescent COVID-19. The CDR3 reads CASISGTSGKTEQYF. CDR3 bases: TGTGCCAGCATTTCGGGGACTAGCGGGAAGACCGAGCAGTACTTC.